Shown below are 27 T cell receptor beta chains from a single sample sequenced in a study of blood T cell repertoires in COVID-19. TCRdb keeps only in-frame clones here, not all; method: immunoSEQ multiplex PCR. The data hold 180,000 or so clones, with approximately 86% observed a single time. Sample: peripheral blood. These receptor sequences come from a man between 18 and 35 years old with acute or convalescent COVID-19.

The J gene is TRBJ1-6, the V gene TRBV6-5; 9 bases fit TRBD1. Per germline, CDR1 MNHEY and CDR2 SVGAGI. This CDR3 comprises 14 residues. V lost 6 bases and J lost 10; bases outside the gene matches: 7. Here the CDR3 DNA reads TGTGCCAGCAGGCGTACAGGGGGCCAATCACCCCTCCACTTT. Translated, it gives CASRRTGGQSPLHF.

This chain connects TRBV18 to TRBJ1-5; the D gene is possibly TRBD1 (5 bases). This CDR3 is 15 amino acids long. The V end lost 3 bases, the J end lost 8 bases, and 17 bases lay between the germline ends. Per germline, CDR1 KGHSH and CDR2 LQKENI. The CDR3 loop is CASSPLGAREEPQHF. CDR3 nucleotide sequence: TGTGCCAGCTCACCGCTAGGGGCCAGGGAAGAGCCCCAGCATTTT.

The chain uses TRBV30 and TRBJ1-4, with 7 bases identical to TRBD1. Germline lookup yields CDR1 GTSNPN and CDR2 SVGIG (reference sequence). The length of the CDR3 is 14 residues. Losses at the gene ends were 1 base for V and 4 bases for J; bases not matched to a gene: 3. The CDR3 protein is CAWSGGQFNEKLFF. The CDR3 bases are TGTGCCTGGAGTGGGGGACAGTTTAATGAAAAACTGTTTTTT.

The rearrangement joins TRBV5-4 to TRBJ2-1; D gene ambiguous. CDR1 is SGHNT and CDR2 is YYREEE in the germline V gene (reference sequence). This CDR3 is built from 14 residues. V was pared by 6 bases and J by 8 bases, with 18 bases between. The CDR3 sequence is CASTPGVTWDEQFF. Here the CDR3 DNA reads TGTGCCAGCACCCCGGGTGTTACTTGGGATGAGCAGTTCTTC. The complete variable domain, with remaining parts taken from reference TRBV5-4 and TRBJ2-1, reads ETGVTQSPTHLIKTRGQQVTLRCSSQSGHNTVSWYQQALGQGPQFIFQYYREEENGRGNFPPRFSGLQFPNYSSELNVNALELDDSALYLCASTPGVTWDEQFFGPGTRLTVL.

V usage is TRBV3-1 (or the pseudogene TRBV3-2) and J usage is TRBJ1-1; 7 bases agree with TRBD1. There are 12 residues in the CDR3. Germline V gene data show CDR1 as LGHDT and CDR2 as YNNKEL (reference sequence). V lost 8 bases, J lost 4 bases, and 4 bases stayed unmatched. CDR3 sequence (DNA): TGTGCCAGCGCAGGGGGTGGCACTGAAGCTTTCTTT. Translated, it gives CASAGGGTEAFF.

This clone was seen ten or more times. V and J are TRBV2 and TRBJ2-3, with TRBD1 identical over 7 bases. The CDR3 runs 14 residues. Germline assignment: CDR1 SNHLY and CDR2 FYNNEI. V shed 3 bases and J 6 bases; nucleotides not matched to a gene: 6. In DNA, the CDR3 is TGTGCCAGCAGTGATCTCAGGGGGTGGGATACGCAGTATTTT. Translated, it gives CASSDLRGWDTQYF.

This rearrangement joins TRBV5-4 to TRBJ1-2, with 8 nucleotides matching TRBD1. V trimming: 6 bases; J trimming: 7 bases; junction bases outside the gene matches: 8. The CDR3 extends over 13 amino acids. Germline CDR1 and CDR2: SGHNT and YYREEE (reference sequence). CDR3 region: CASIPNTGGGYTF. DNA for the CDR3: TGTGCCAGCATTCCTAACACAGGGGGTGGCTACACCTTC.

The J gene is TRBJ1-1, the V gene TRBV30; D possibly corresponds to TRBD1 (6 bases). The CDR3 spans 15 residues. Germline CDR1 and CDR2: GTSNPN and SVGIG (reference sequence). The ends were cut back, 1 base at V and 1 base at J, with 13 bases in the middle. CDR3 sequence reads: CAWSAKSTGNTEAFF. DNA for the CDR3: TGTGCCTGGAGTGCCAAATCGACAGGGAACACTGAAGCTTTCTTT.

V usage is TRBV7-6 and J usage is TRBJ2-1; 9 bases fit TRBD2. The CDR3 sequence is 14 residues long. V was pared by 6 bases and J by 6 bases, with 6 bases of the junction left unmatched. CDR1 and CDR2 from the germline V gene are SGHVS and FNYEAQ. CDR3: CASSYSGGFNEQFF. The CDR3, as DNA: TGTGCCAGCAGTTATAGCGGGGGCTTCAATGAGCAGTTCTTC. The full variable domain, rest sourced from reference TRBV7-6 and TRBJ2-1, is GAGVSQSPRYKVTKRGQDVALRCDPISGHVSLYWYRQALGQGPEFLTYFNYEAQQDKSGLPNDRFSAERPEGSISTLTIQRTEQRDSAMYRCASSYSGGFNEQFFGPGTRLTVL.

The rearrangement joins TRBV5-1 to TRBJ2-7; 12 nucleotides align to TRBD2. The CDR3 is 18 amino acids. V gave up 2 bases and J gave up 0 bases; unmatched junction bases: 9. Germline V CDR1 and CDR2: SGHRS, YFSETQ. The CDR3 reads CASSFLGLAGPFSYEQYF. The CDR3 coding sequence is TGCGCCAGCAGCTTCCTCGGACTAGCGGGACCCTTCTCCTACGAGCAGTACTTC.

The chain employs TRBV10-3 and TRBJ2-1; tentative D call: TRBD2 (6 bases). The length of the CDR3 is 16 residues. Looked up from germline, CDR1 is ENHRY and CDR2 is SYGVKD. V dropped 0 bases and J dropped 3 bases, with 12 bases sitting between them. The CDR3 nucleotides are TGTGCCATCAGTGAGTCGAGGCCGGAGGGCTACAATGAGCAGTTCTTC. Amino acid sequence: CAISESRPEGYNEQFF.

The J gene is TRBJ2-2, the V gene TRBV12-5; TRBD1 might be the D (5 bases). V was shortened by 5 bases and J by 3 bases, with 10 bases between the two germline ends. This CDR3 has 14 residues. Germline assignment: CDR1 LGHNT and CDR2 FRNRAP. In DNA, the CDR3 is TGTGCTAGTGGTGACAGTGTTGACACCGGGGAGCTGTTTTTT. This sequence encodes CASGDSVDTGELFF. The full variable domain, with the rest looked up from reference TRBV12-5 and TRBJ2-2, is DARVTQTPRHKVTEMGQEVTMRCQPILGHNTVFWYRQTMMQGLELLAYFRNRAPLDDSGMPKDRFSAEMPDATLATLKIQPSEPRDSAVYFCASGDSVDTGELFFGEGSRLTVL.

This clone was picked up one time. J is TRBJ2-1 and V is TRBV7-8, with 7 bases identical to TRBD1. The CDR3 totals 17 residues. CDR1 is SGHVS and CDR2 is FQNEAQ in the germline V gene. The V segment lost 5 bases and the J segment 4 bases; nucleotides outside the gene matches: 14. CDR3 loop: CASSPGTGTALYNEQFF. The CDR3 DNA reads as TGTGCCAGCAGCCCGGGGACCGGGACAGCTTTGTACAATGAGCAGTTCTTC.

CDR3 DNA: TGTGCCAGCAGATCCTCGGGGGTCACAGATACGCAGTATTTT. Its translation is CASRSSGVTDTQYF. V gene TRBV7-2 combines with J gene TRBJ2-3; D is perhaps TRBD2 (6 bases). The germline V gene has CDR1 SGHTA and CDR2 FQGNSA. The CDR3 runs 14 residues. Trimming took 6 bases from V and 2 from J, leaving 12 bases between them.

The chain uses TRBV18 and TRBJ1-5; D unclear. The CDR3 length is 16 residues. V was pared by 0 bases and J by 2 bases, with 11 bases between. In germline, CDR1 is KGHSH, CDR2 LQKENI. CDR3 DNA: TGTGCCAGCTCACCACCTGAGGGAGAACGCAATCAGCCCCAGCATTTT. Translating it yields CASSPPEGERNQPQHF.

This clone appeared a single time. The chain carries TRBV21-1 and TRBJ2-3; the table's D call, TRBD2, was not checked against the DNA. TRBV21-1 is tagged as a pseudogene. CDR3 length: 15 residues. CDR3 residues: CASSGASGTADTQYF. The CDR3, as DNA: TGTGCCAGCAGCGGGGCTAGCGGGACCGCAGATACGCAGTATTTT.

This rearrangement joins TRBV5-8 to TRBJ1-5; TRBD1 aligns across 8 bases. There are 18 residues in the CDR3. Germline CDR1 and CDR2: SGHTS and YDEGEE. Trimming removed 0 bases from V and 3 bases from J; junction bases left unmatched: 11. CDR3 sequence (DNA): TGTGCCAGCAGCTTGGCACAGGGGGACCGGTTCCTCAATCAGCCCCAGCATTTT. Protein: CASSLAQGDRFLNQPQHF.

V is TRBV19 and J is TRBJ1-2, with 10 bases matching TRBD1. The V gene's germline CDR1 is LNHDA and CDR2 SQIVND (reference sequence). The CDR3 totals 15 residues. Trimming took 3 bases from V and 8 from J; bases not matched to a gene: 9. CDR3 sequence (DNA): TGTGCCAGTAGTATCGGGACAGGGGATCCCTGGGGCTACACCTTC. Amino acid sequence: CASSIGTGDPWGYTF.

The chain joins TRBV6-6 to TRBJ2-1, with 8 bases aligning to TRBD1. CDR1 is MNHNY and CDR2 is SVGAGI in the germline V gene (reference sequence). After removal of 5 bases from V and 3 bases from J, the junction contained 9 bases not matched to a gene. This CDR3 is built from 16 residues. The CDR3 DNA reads TGTGCCAGCAGTCCAAAGGACAGGGTCCACTACAATGAGCAGTTCTTC. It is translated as CASSPKDRVHYNEQFF.

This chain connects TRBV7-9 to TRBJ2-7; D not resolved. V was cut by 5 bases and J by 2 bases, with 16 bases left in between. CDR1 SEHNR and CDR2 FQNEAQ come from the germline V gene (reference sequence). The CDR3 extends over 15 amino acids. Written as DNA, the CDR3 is TGTGCCAGCAGCCAAACTACACACAACCCCTACGAGCAGTACGTC. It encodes CASSQTTHNPYEQYV.

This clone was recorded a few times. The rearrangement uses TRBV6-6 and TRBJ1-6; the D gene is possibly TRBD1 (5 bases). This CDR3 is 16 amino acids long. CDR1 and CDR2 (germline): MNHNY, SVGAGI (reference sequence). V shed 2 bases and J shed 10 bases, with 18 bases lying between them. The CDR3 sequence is CASSYTTGGSGSPLHF. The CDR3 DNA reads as TGTGCCAGCAGTTACACGACGGGGGGGAGTGGATCACCCCTCCACTTT.

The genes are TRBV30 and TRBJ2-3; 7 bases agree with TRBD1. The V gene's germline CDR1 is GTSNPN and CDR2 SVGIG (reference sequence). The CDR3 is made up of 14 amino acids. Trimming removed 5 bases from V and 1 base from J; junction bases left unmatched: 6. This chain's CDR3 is CAWEPTGGTDTQYF. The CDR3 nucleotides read TGTGCCTGGGAACCAACAGGGGGCACAGATACGCAGTATTTT.

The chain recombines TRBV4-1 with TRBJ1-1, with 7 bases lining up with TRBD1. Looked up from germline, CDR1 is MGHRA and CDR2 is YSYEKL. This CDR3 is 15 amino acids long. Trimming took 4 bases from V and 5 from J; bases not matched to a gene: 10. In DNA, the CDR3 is TGCGCCAGCAGCCCCCAGAAGACAGGGAGAACTGAAGCTTTCTTT. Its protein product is CASSPQKTGRTEAFF.

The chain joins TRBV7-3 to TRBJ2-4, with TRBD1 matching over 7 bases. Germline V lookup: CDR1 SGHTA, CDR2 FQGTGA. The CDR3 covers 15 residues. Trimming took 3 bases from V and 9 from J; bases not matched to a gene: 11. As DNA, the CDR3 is TGTGCCAGCAGCTTCACCCCCGGGACAGTCGGCATTCAGTACTTC. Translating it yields CASSFTPGTVGIQYF.

CDR3 loop: CASSSRTGNTEAFF. CDR3 DNA sequence: TGTGCCAGCAGCTCCCGGACAGGGAACACTGAAGCTTTCTTT. The V gene is TRBV13, the J gene TRBJ1-1; 7 bases are a match to TRBD1. The CDR3 covers 14 residues. The V gene end was trimmed by 4 bases and the J gene end by 1 base; junction bases not matched to a gene: 3. From germline, CDR1 is PRHDT and CDR2 FYEKMQ (reference sequence).

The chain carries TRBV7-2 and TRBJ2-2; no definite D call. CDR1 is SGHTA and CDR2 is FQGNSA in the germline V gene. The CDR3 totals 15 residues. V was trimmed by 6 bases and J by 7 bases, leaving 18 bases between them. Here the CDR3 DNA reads TGTGCCAGCAGGTACAGTTTGCAGATCCTCGGGGAGCTGTTTTTT. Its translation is CASRYSLQILGELFF.

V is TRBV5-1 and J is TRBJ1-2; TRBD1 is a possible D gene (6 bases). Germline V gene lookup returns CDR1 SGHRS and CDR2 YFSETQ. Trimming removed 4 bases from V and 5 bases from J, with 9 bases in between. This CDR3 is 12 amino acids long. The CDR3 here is CASSQQGYGYTF. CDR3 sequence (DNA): TGCGCCAGCAGCCAACAGGGTTATGGCTACACCTTC.